This TCR beta chain was captured in a study of cytomegalovirus exposure and HLA in healthy donors (dated by TCRdb to 2015 to 2018). For the wider study: An earlier analysis of roughly 570 of the donors reported over 250 Gb of sequence data and 90 million to 120 million unique TCR beta sequences obtained from around 170 million T cells. Typing coverage varied by locus: about 629-640 donors for A, B, C, DRB1 and DQB1; around 560 for DQA1; around 570 for DPA1; around 450 for DPB1. The study used immunosequencing to profile the T cell repertoires of about 670 subjects and linked those repertoires to cytomegalovirus serostatus. Among over 350 genotyped donors of the cohort, an average of approximately 230,000 unique TCR beta nucleotide sequences were sequenced per donor, around 20% of them non-productive. An early release covering 550 to 650 HLA-typed donors comprised approximately 300 gigabases of sequencing data and roughly 86 million unique TCR sequences. Of the roughly 400 genotyped donors, approximately 80% fell in the genetic ancestry cluster associated with self-reported Caucasian donors. The later analysis used no new phenotypic data to find candidate immune exposures, relying instead on TCR beta sequences and their occurrence across donors. Besides the first cohort of approximately 670 subjects, a separate validation cohort made up of over a hundred different subjects was used. Donor age, sex, ethnicity and CMV serostatus were collected together with the repertoire data. All discovery cohort repertoires had been generated using a single sequencing platform. An earlier analysis of approximately 580 of the donors used high-throughput TCR beta sequencing to judge whether each TCR beta V gene segment behaved as functional or pseudogenic. A later analysis re-examined previously published TCR beta repertoires from about 700 donors and added high-resolution HLA genotyping to investigate patterns of TCR occurrence. A later genetic analysis took genome-wide SNP genotypes for about 55% of the 666 donors and used that subset as a discovery cohort. HLA typing covered class I and class II loci at four-digit resolution. To predict cytomegalovirus infection status, the study brought together high-throughput TCR immunosequencing, statistical association of individual TCRs with disease status, and machine learning. Several DR-DQ haplotypes were handled as single units for association and clustering because linkage in the cohort was strong. The study aimed to test whether cataloging public T cell receptors could reveal signatures of past pathogen exposure.

CDR3 length: 14 amino acids, cysteine to phenylalanine. The entry retains the CDR3 DNA only, 42 bases that are in frame from base 1. In the germline V gene, CDR1 corresponds to KGHSH and CDR2 to LQKENI. Trimming accounts for 6 bases at V and 3 bases at J, while the number of junction bases matched to no gene is 7. The protocol used for the library was the immunoSEQ multiplex PCR assay. The multiplex PCR relied on a mix of 60 forward primers for TCR Vbeta segments and 13 reverse primers for TCR Jbeta segments. Amplification of the CDR3 region of rearranged TCR beta genes was performed with a multiplex PCR assay on genomic DNA. Amplified TCR beta libraries were sequenced as 87-base-pair reads on the Illumina HiSeq System. The study's processing was this. Across the roughly 600 repertoires, a later analysis counted tens of millions of unique TCR beta chains, around 11 million of which were shared by at least two donors. Raw reads were error-corrected and collapsed into unique sequences by a nearest-neighbor algorithm in which closely related sequences were merged to remove PCR and sequencing errors. Alignment of CDR3 sequences to IMGT reference sequences was used to assign V, D and J gene segments. For a sequence to be retained, a match of at least six nucleotides to both a V gene segment and a J gene segment was required. A rearrangement counted as productive if the CDR3 had no stop codons and remained in frame with V and J, and every other rearrangement counted as non-productive. Following IMGT convention, CDR3 was defined as the stretch from the second conserved V-encoded cysteine to the conserved J-encoded phenylalanine. The earlier analysis of fewer than 700 of the donors excluded sequences that lacked an unambiguous match to a single V gene segment. An earlier analysis of several hundred of the donors called V segments functional above 56.7% productive rearrangements and segregating when the between-donor standard deviation exceeded 5%. A statistical classification framework was developed to diagnose cytomegalovirus status using the catalog of TCR beta chain sequences. In a later analysis, TCR nucleotide sequences were compared against IMGT/GENE-DB human TR gene sequences so that V and J genes could be assigned. In a later analysis, CDR3 sequences and most-parsimonious VDJ recombination scenarios were assigned using the TCRdist pipeline. In a later analysis, every TCR beta chain was defined by the combination of its CDR3 amino acid sequence and its V-gene family, and reads without a unique V-gene family were dropped. As a way to deal with suspected cross-contamination and a sequencing artifact, a later analysis dropped 592 nucleotide sequences that were highly shared and had low generation probability. For each public chain, a later analysis derived a clonal expansion index from normalized ranks of inferred template counts within each repertoire. In a later analysis, generation probabilities were computed with a VDJ recombination model fitted to out-of-frame rearrangements, and the resulting probabilities were checked against IGoR. Hypergeometric tests were used in a later analysis to score TCR-TCR, TCR-HLA and TCR-CMV co-occurrence, with a repertoire-size bias correction applied to the TCR pairs. A later analysis estimated false discovery rates by permuting HLA or CMV assignments 20 times. A later analysis grouped co-occurring TCRs with DBSCAN, adding TCRdist sequence similarity when clustering within HLA-allele-positive subsets. Repertoires with fewer than 30,000 or more than 120,000 public chains, plus five repertoires with anomalous nucleotide sharing, were excluded from co-occurrence clustering. Imported from immuneACCESS, the table was reduced by TCRdb to in-frame sequences with V and J called. These copies leave out some clones; in studies compared against another copy, an unresolved V gene accounts for under half, and the cause of the remainder is not known. V and J calls and clone size come straight from that table; D and trimming were deduced from the DNA. Present in this sample are some 200,000 clones, 80% of which were seen just once. More than 6% of the sample belongs to the ten largest clones.

The cohort comprised 550 to 700 healthy bone marrow donors. At the time of sampling, all cohort members were nominally healthy, though unrecorded immune exposures were likely present. The donor tested CMV seropositive, placing the donor among the 250 to 350 seropositive members of the cohort. Each donor provided a peripheral blood sample, and peripheral blood mononuclear cells were used for TCR beta sequencing. Genomic DNA extraction from the blood cell samples was performed with the Qiagen DNeasy Blood Extraction Kit. Beyond this particular receptor, the publication reports: It was suggested by the authors that the approach could potentially be generalized to other disease states and immunological phenotypes. A later analysis found that HLA-associated TCR beta chains were more clonally expanded and had lower generation probabilities than equally common non-associated chains. Cytomegalovirus status was reported to be diagnosed by the classifier with high specificity and sensitivity in both the original and validation cohorts. HLA typing was unavailable for some donors at each locus, so association tests used only the typed subset. A further reported finding was that TCR beta sequences accurately predicted the HLA-A and HLA-B alleles for most subjects in the first cohort. A group of highly shared sequence variants was considered likely to be a technical artifact of the sequencing pipeline. In a later analysis, the rate of TCR association differed among HLA loci, with DRB1 alleles having the most associated TCRs and HLA-C alleles having the fewest. In an earlier analysis of 587 of the donors, most TCR beta V segments appeared in productive rearrangements about 87% or about 30% of the time, broadly matching IMGT annotations. A later analysis associated roughly 17,000 TCR beta sequences with specific HLA alleles at a false discovery rate of 0.05. Because the 87-base-pair reads could not distinguish some IMGT-functional V segments, including TRBV6-2 and TRBV6-3, those segments were excluded. The cohort was sequenced for TCR beta chains only, and without alpha or paired-chain data the features that could be detected were limited. Presence/absence analyses assumed roughly uniform sequencing depth across donors, an assumption that may not hold. In a later genetic analysis, fewer N-insertions in productive TCRs were reported among donors in an Asian-associated ancestry cluster than the roughly 700-donor mean. Because counts were too low, around 17 rarely observed V segments, including chromosome 9 orphons, were left out of the earlier analysis of approximately 500 of the donors. When HLA alleles, especially DR and DQ, strongly co-occurred, attributing TCR associations to individual alleles was difficult. In vitro tests confirmed that a few of the cytomegalovirus-associated TCR beta chains recognize cytomegalovirus antigens. Linkage disequilibrium might explain the correlated functional status among segregating V segments, but an unknown experimental factor could not be excluded. Across donors, most TCR sequences were observed very rarely, whereas some public TCRs were present in many individuals. A total of 164 TCR beta chains were listed by the study as associated with cytomegalovirus. According to a later analysis, parvovirus B19, influenza, CMV and Epstein-Barr virus appeared linked to several top co-occurrence clusters. Immune exposure information for the cohort was limited to CMV serostatus. A later genetic analysis associated a missense DCLRE1C variant with V-gene and J-gene trimming of TCR beta chains, and an independent cohort replicated the association. In a later analysis, most CMV-associated TCR beta chains were found to appear HLA-restricted, with HLA associations seemingly driven largely by CMV exposure.

Details on this clone: Its antigen is unknown. Qualities for individual bases were not recorded, and no much larger clone is one base off.

This sequence uses TRBV18 and TRBJ1-2; 7 of the junction bases match TRBD1. The sequencing sample was made of PBMCs. The clonotype was recovered from a man in his forties in good health and CMV-seropositive. CDR3 reads: CASSLRQGDYGYTF. The DNA sequence is given as TGTGCCAGCTCTCTTCGACAGGGTGACTATGGCTACACCTTC.